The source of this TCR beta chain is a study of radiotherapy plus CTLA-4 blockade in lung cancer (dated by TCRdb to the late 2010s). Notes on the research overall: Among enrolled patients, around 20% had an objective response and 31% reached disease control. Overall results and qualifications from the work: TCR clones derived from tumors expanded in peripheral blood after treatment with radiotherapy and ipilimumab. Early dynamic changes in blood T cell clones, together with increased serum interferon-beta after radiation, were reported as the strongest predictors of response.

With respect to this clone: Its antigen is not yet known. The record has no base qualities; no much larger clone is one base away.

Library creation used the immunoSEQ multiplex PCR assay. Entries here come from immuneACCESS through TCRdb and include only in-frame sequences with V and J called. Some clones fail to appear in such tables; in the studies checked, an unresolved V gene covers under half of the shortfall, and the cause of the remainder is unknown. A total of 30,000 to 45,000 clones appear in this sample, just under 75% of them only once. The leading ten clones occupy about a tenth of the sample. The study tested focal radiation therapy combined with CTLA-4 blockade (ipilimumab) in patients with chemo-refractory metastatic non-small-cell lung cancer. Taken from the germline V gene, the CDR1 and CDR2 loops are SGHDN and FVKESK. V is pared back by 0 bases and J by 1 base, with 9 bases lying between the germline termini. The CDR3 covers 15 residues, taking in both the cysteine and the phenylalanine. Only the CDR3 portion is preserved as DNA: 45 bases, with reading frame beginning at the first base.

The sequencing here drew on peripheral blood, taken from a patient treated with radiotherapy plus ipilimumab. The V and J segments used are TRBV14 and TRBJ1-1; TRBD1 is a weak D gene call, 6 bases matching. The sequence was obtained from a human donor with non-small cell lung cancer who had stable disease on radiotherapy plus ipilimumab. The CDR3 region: CASSQDPRGNTEAFF. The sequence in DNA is TGTGCCAGCAGCCAAGATCCCAGGGGGAACACTGAAGCTTTCTTT.